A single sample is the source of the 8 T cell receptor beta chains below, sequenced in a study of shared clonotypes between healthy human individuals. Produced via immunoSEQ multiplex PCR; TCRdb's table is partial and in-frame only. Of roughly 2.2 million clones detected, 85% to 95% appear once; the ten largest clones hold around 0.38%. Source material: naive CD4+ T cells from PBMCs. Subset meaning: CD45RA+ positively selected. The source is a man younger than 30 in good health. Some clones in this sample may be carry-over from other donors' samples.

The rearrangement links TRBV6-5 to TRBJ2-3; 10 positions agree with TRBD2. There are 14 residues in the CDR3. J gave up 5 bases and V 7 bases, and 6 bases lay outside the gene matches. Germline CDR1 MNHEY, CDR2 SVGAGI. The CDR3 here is CASMRLAGEDTQYF. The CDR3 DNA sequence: TGTGCCAGCATGAGGCTAGCGGGAGAAGATACGCAGTATTTT.

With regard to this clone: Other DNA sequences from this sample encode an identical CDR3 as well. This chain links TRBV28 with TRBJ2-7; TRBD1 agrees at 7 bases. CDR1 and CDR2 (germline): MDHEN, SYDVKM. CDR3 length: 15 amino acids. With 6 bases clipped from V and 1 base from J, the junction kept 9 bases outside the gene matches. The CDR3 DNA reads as TGTGCCAGCAGCTCTCGAGGGGGCTTGTCCTACGAGCAGTACTTC. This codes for CASSSRGGLSYEQYF.

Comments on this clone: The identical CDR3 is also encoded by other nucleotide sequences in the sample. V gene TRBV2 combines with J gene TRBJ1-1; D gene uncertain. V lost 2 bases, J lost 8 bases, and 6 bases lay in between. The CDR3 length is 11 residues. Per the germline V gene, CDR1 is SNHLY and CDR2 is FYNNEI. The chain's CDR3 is CASSELGEAFF. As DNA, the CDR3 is TGTGCCAGCAGTGAACTGGGAGAAGCTTTCTTT.

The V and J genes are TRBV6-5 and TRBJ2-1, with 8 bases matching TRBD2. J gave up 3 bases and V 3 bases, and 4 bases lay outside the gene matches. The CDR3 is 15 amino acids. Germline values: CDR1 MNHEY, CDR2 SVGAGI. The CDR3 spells CASSYAGGDYNEQFF. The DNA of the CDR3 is TGTGCCAGCAGTTATGCGGGAGGCGACTACAATGAGCAGTTCTTC.

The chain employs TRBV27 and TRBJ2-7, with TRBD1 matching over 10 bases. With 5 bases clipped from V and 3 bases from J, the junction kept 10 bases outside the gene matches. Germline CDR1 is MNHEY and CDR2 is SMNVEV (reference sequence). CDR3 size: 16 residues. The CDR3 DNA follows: TGTGCCAGCAGTGGAGACCGGGACAGGGGAAGCTACGAGCAGTACTTC. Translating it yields CASSGDRDRGSYEQYF.

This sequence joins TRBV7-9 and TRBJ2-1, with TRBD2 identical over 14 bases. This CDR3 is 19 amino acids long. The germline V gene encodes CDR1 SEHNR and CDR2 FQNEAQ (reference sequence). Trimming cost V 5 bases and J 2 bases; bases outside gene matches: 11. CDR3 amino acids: CASSPGLAGGPDPYNEQFF. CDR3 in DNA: TGTGCCAGCAGCCCTGGACTAGCGGGAGGACCAGATCCCTACAATGAGCAGTTCTTC.

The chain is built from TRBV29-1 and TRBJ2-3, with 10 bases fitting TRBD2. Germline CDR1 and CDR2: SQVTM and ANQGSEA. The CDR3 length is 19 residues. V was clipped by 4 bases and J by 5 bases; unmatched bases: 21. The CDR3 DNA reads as TGCAGCGTTGCCGCTATGCTTCCGACCGGGACTAGCGAAGAAGATACGCAGTATTTT. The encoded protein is CSVAAMLPTGTSEEDTQYF.

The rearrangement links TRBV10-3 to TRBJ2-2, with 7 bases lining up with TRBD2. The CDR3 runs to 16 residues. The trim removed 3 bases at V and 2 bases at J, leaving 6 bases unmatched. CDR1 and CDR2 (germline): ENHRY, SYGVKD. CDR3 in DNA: TGTGCCATCAGTGAATTGGGCGGGAGTAACACCGGGGAGCTGTTTTTT. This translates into CAISELGGSNTGELFF.